The clone carrying this T cell receptor beta chain was detected once. What it recognizes is unknown. V lost 8 bases and J lost 0; bases outside the gene matches: 8. CDR1 and CDR2 (germline): MRHNA, SNTAGT. CDR3 length equals 16 residues. With 60 Vbeta and 13 Jbeta primers, the PCR was carried out. TCRdb's copy holds only in-frame clones and misses some; the assay was immunoSEQ multiplex PCR. The top ten hold 5% to 8.5% of the sample, which has about 68,000 clones, 80% to 90% seen once. This sample is drawn from a study of cytomegalovirus exposure and HLA in healthy donors. Study-wide results and caveats: The productive fraction for most TCR beta V segments was about 87% or about 30% in an earlier analysis. Near-uniform donor sequencing depth was presumed by presence/absence analyses. With later analysis, a missense DCLRE1C variant became linked to TCR beta V- and J-gene trimming.

The chain carries TRBV6-4 and TRBJ2-3, with TRBD2 matching 10 bases. This clonotype originated in a human donor in good health. The specimen sequenced was PBMCs. CDR3 protein: CASSPLAGASTDTQYF. In nucleotides, the CDR3 is TGTGCCAGCTCCCCCCTAGCGGGAGCGAGCACAGATACGCAGTATTTT.